This TCR beta chain came from a study of T-cell memory formation after mild COVID-19. Turning to the study itself: The TCR clusters were mostly specific to one donor. General study results and limits: For contracting clones, CD4+ ones sat mainly in CM and EM, CD8+ in EMRA. Day 15 to 85 contractors were CD4/CD8 balanced; later expanders leaned CD4+.

In regard to this clonotype: No antigen is known for it.

V was cut by 2 bases and J by 3 bases, with 8 bases left in between. The CDR3 runs 14 residues. Germline CDR1 reads MNHNS; CDR2 reads SASEGT. TCRdb fed the 5' RACE reads into MiXCR, producing one record per CDR3 protein. The sample yields about 390,000 distinct CDR3 sequences, under 25% seen once. The TCR sequence derives from an adult woman who had mild COVID-19 (a few samples of this study predate the infection). Cell type and time point are not known. Sequencing input: PBMCs or a T cell subset sorted from them (not recorded which). The chain links TRBV6-1 to TRBJ1-5, with D possibly TRBD1 on 5 matching bases. The CDR3 region has the DNA TGTGCCAGCAGTGAATCGGGGCTCAATCAGCCCCAGCATTTT. Translated, it gives CASSESGLNQPQHF.